These 26 T cell receptor beta chains were sequenced from one sample in a study of blood T cell repertoires in COVID-19. The data were produced by immunoSEQ multiplex PCR, yet TCRdb's version contains in-frame clones alone and is incomplete. The sample lists some 300,000 clones; more than 80% were seen once. Sequencing input: peripheral blood. The receptors come from a woman in her forties or fifties with COVID-19, enrolled during active disease.

The genes are TRBV18 and TRBJ1-1; 10 bases line up with TRBD1. The germline V gene encodes CDR1 KGHSH and CDR2 LQKENI. This CDR3 is 13 amino acids long. V lost 5 bases to trimming and J lost 10 bases; unmatched junction nucleotides: 7. CDR3 DNA: TGTGCCAGCTCAAACCGGGACAGGGGAACAGCTTTCTTT. This sequence encodes CASSNRDRGTAFF.

V usage is TRBV3-1 (or the pseudogene TRBV3-2) and J usage is TRBJ1-2; no firm D call. This CDR3 comprises 12 residues. The ends were cut back, 3 bases at V and 6 bases at J, with 8 bases in the middle. Germline values: CDR1 LGHDT, CDR2 YNNKEL (reference sequence). CDR3 protein: CASSHSGNGYTF. As DNA, the CDR3 is TGTGCCAGCAGCCATTCGGGGAATGGCTACACCTTC.

J is TRBJ1-2 and V is TRBV4-1, with a possible D match to TRBD1 (5 bases). This CDR3 spans 14 amino acids. Looked up from germline, CDR1 is MGHRA and CDR2 is YSYEKL. Trimming removed 4 bases from V and 0 bases from J, with 9 bases in between. In DNA form, the CDR3 reads TGCGCCAGCAGCCGGACATCTCCTAACTATGGCTACACCTTC. This sequence encodes CASSRTSPNYGYTF.

The chain links TRBV10-2 to TRBJ2-5; perhaps TRBD1 as D (6 bases). This CDR3 has 13 amino acids. V was clipped by 6 bases and J by 5 bases, with 13 bases between them. Germline V gene data show CDR1 as WSHSY and CDR2 as SAAADI. CDR3 protein: CASRTTGLETQYF. In DNA, the CDR3 is TGCGCCAGCAGAACTACAGGGTTGGAGACCCAGTACTTC.

The chain is built from TRBV28 and TRBJ1-3; a weak D match, TRBD1 (6 bases). The CDR3 loop spans 13 amino acids. Germline CDR1 MDHEN, CDR2 SYDVKM. Trimming pared 8 bases from V and 4 bases from J, leaving 12 bases between. The CDR3 loop reads CASLGGYGNTIYF. The CDR3 bases are TGTGCCAGCCTAGGGGGTTACGGAAACACCATATATTTT.

Comments on this clone: The junction does not match germline at one end; this may be a read error. V gene TRBV7-7 combines with J gene TRBJ2-1; 10 nucleotides agree with TRBD2. The CDR3 has 15 amino acids. Germline lookup yields CDR1 SSHAT and CDR2 FNYEAQ (reference sequence). CDR3 sequence reads: CASSSGTSESNEQFF. CDR3 sequence (DNA): TGTGCTAGCAGCTCCGGGACTAGCGAATCCAATGAGCAGTTCTTC.

Here the CDR3 DNA reads TGTGCCAGCAGTTTCAGACTTCCCCCTTTAAACAATGAGCAGTTCTTC. Amino acid sequence: CASSFRLPPLNNEQFF. The chain is built from TRBV6-5 and TRBJ2-1; D is ambiguous. The CDR3 sequence is 16 residues long. With 4 bases removed from V and 5 bases from J, the gap between germline ends came to 18 bases. Germline V CDR1 and CDR2: MNHEY, SVGAGI.

The rearrangement links TRBV15 to TRBJ2-5; D possibly corresponds to TRBD1 (6 bases). This CDR3 region has 15 residues. Germline-derived CDR1 and CDR2 are LNHNV and YYDKDF (reference sequence). The V end lost 5 bases, the J end lost 2 bases, and 15 bases lay between the germline ends. In DNA, the CDR3 is TGTGCCACCAGCCAAACCACAGGGTTACAAGAGACCCAGTACTTC. Encoded protein: CATSQTTGLQETQYF.

This rearrangement joins TRBV3-1 (or the pseudogene TRBV3-2) to TRBJ2-7; 16 nucleotides agree with TRBD2. CDR3 size: 21 residues. The germline V gene encodes CDR1 LGHDT and CDR2 YNNKEL (reference sequence). With V trimmed by 0 bases and J by 4 bases, 15 bases remained unmatched. The CDR3 reads CASSQDRGTSGRALITYEQYF. In nucleotides, the CDR3 is TGTGCCAGCAGCCAAGATAGGGGGACTAGCGGGAGGGCCCTCATAACATACGAGCAGTACTTC.

The chain couples TRBV6-1 to TRBJ2-7; 14 positions agree with TRBD2. This CDR3 is built from 17 residues. Germline CDR1 is MNHNS and CDR2 is SASEGT. After removal of 7 bases from V and 3 bases from J, the junction contained 11 bases not matched to a gene. The CDR3 coding sequence is TGTGCCAGCACTGATGGGACTAGCGGGAGTGGGGTCTACGAGCAGTACTTC. Its protein product is CASTDGTSGSGVYEQYF.

This chain connects TRBV6-4 to TRBJ2-3; possibly TRBD2 for D (5 bases). This CDR3 is 15 amino acids long. Germline-derived CDR1 and CDR2 are MRHNA and SNTAGT. V was shortened by 8 bases and J by 0 bases, with 15 bases between the two germline ends. The CDR3 spells CASGWSGVSTDTQYF. CDR3 nucleotides: TGTGCCAGCGGATGGAGCGGAGTCAGCACAGATACGCAGTATTTT.

The chain combines TRBV5-1 with TRBJ1-2, with 10 bases lining up with TRBD1. Looked up from germline, CDR1 is SGHRS and CDR2 is YFSETQ. There are 16 residues in the CDR3. The V segment lost 0 bases and the J segment 2 bases; nucleotides outside the gene matches: 4. CDR3 amino acids: CASSLERQGANYGYTF. CDR3 in DNA: TGCGCCAGCAGCTTGGAACGACAGGGGGCGAACTATGGCTACACCTTC. Complete variable domain (other parts from reference TRBV5-1 and TRBJ1-2): KAGVTQTPRYLIKTRGQQVTLSCSPISGHRSVSWYQQTPGQGLQFLFEYFSETQRNKGNFPGRFSGRQFSNSRSEMNVSTLELGDSALYLCASSLERQGANYGYTFGSGTRLTVV.

The gene calls are TRBV2 and TRBJ1-3; a possible D gene is TRBD1 (5 bases). V lost 4 bases and J 0 bases, leaving 10 bases between the germline ends. The germline gives CDR1 SNHLY, CDR2 FYNNEI. There are 15 residues in the CDR3. The CDR3 DNA sequence: TGTGCCAGCAGTGTACAGGAGAACTCTGGAAACACCATATATTTT. Translation gives CASSVQENSGNTIYF.

The J gene is TRBJ1-1, the V gene TRBV25-1, with D unclear. V was cut by 8 bases and J by 1 base, with 11 bases left in between. Germline CDR1 MGHDK, CDR2 SYGVNS. The CDR3 contains 13 residues. The CDR3 protein is CASRVGTNTEAFF. CDR3 coding DNA: TGTGCCAGCCGGGTAGGCACGAACACTGAAGCTTTCTTT.

The V and J genes are TRBV29-1 and TRBJ1-1; tentative D call: TRBD1 (5 bases). Trimming left V 5 bases short and J 7 bases short, with 8 bases between. Germline lookup yields CDR1 SQVTM and CDR2 ANQGSEA. This CDR3 has 10 amino acids. This CDR3 reads CSVMTVEAFF. DNA of the CDR3: TGCAGCGTTATGACAGTTGAAGCTTTCTTT.

V and J are TRBV6-5 and TRBJ1-2, with 10 positions matching TRBD1. The CDR3 runs to 13 residues. Germline CDR1 is MNHEY and CDR2 is SVGAGI. J was trimmed by 7 bases and V by 6 bases; bases with no gene match: 5. CDR3 sequence: CASRGQGIFGYTF. CDR3 nucleotide sequence: TGTGCCAGCAGGGGACAGGGGATCTTTGGCTACACCTTC.

The chain employs TRBV11-2 and TRBJ2-1, with D perhaps matching TRBD2 (6 bases). V was pared by 4 bases and J by 12 bases, with 19 bases between. Germline V CDR1 and CDR2: SGHAT, FQNNGV. This CDR3 is 14 amino acids long. This CDR3 reads CASSSVRWGLGQFF. The CDR3 coding sequence is TGTGCCAGCAGCTCAGTGAGATGGGGACTCGGGCAGTTCTTC.

V gene TRBV19 combines with J gene TRBJ1-5, with D hard to call. V dropped 1 base and J dropped 6 bases, with 13 bases sitting between them. The CDR3 has 15 amino acids. Germline values: CDR1 LNHDA, CDR2 SQIVND (reference sequence). CDR3 coding DNA: TGTGCCAGTAGTATAGGGGCCCTGGGAGGTCAGCCCCAGCATTTT. This sequence encodes CASSIGALGGQPQHF. The full variable domain, with the rest looked up from reference TRBV19 and TRBJ1-5, is DGGITQSPKYLFRKEGQNVTLSCEQNLNHDAMYWYRQDPGQGLRLIYYSQIVNDFQKGDIAEGYSVSREKKESFPLTVTSAQKNPTAFYLCASSIGALGGQPQHFGDGTRLSIL.

Written as DNA, the CDR3 is TGTGCCAGCAGCTTACGGTCAGGGATCCAGGCTTCACCCCTCCACTTT. This sequence encodes CASSLRSGIQASPLHF. The J gene is TRBJ1-6, the V gene TRBV11-3, with a possible D match to TRBD1 (5 bases). V gave up 2 bases and J gave up 9 bases, with 17 bases separating them. Germline assignment: CDR1 SGHNT and CDR2 YENEEA. This CDR3 spans 16 amino acids.

The chain employs TRBV5-6 and TRBJ2-3; 8 positions match TRBD2. The CDR3 is made up of 16 amino acids. Germline V lookup: CDR1 SGHDT, CDR2 YYEEEE. The trim removed 6 bases at V and 2 bases at J, leaving 11 bases unmatched. CDR3 loop: CASIQQLAESTDTQYF. CDR3 sequence (DNA): TGTGCCAGCATTCAACAACTAGCGGAGTCCACAGATACGCAGTATTTT.

This clone was observed once. The CDR3 bases are TGTGCCACCACCGGACAGGGCGTATCGGCTAGCACAGATACGCAGTATTTT. Encoded protein: CATTGQGVSASTDTQYF. V usage is TRBV25-1 and J usage is TRBJ2-3; the match to TRBD1 covers 8 bases. Germline V lookup: CDR1 MGHDK, CDR2 SYGVNS. V shed 10 bases and J 0 bases; nucleotides not matched to a gene: 15. The CDR3 has 17 residues.

The CDR3 reads CASSPYRDRDTGELFF. The DNA of the CDR3 is TGTGCCAGCAGCCCTTACAGGGACAGGGACACCGGGGAGCTGTTTTTT. The V gene is TRBV27, the J gene TRBJ2-2; 9 nucleotides match TRBD1. V shed 6 bases and J 3 bases; nucleotides not matched to a gene: 8. Germline assignment: CDR1 MNHEY and CDR2 SMNVEV (reference sequence). The CDR3 runs to 16 residues.

The genes are TRBV12-3 or TRBV12-4 and TRBJ1-1, with TRBD1 identical over 9 bases. Trimming cost V 3 bases and J 11 bases; bases outside gene matches: 4. CDR3 size: 12 residues. DNA for the CDR3: TGTGCCAGCAGTTTGACAGGGGGAGAGGCTTTCTTT. Its protein is CASSLTGGEAFF.

CDR3 sequence (DNA): TGTGCCAGCAGTGGGATGGAGCGTCCCTACGAGCAGTACTTC. Amino acids: CASSGMERPYEQYF. This rearrangement joins TRBV2 to TRBJ2-7, with D uncertain. The CDR3 length is 14 residues. CDR1 and CDR2 (germline): SNHLY, FYNNEI. The germline V and J ends were trimmed by 4 bases and 2 bases, with 12 bases remaining between them.

J is TRBJ1-1 and V is TRBV27, with TRBD1 matching 7 bases. The length of the CDR3 is 15 residues. Trimming took 5 bases from V and 1 from J; bases not matched to a gene: 7. The germline gives CDR1 MNHEY, CDR2 SMNVEV (reference sequence). This CDR3 reads CASSAYGTENTEAFF. CDR3 nucleotide sequence: TGTGCCAGCAGTGCTTACGGGACAGAGAACACTGAAGCTTTCTTT.

A single count supports this clone. The rearrangement uses TRBV6-2 or TRBV6-3 and TRBJ1-6; 7 bases agree with TRBD1. Germline assignment: CDR1 MNHEY and CDR2 SVGEGT. J was trimmed by 5 bases and V by 5 bases; bases with no gene match: 6. This CDR3 has 15 amino acids. DNA of the CDR3: TGTGCCAGCAGTCGGACTGACAGGGATAATTCACCCCTCCACTTT. Residues: CASSRTDRDNSPLHF.